This T cell receptor beta chain derives from a study of T cell clones after liver transplantation. General study results and limits: Graft donor-reactive T cells possibly entered the graft instead of undergoing deletion.

For this clone: Its antigen remains unknown.

Thawed unstimulated PBMCs were FACS-sorted by CD3, CD4 and CD8 into two populations. The germline gives CDR1 MGHRA, CDR2 YSYEKL. The CDR3 covers 15 residues. The V segment lost 3 bases and the J segment 2 bases; nucleotides outside the gene matches: 3. TCRdb keeps only in-frame clones here, not all; method: immunoSEQ multiplex PCR. This sample has around 77,000 clones, with about four fifths found just once. The input for sequencing was CD4+ T cells from blood, taken 12 months after liver transplant. This rearrangement joins TRBV4-1 to TRBJ2-5; the match to TRBD2 covers 10 bases. This TCR was recovered from a human patient who received a liver transplant. Some of the T cells might come from the graft donor. CDR3 sequence: CASSQSGLAQETQYF. CDR3 nucleotides: TGCGCCAGCAGCCAGTCGGGACTAGCGCAAGAGACCCAGTACTTC.